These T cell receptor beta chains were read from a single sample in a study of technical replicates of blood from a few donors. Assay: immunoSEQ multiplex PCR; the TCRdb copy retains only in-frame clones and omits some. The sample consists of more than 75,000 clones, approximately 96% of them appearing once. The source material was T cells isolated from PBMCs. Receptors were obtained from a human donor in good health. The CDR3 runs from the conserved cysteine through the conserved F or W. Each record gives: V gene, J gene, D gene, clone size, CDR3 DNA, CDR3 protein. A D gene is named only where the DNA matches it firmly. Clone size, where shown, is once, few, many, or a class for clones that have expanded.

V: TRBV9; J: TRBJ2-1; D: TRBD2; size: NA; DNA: TGTGCCAGCAGCGTGTCGGGACTAGCGGGAGATGAGCAGTTCTTC; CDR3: CASSVSGLAGDEQFF
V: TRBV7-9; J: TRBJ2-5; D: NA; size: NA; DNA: TGTGCCAGCAGCTTAGTGTCGGGGTTGGAGACCCAGTACTTC; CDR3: CASSLVSGLETQYF
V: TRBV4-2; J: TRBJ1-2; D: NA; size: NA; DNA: TGTGCCAGCAGCCAAGATCTGGGCTTCCCTGGCTACACCTTC; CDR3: CASSQDLGFPGYTF
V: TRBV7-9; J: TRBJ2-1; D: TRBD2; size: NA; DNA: TGTGCCAGCAGTTTCTCCGGCGGGAGGGCTGTTGAGCAGTTCTTC; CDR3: CASSFSGGRAVEQFF
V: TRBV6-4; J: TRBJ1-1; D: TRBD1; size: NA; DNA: TGTGCCAGCAGTGACTCGGGGACAGGGGGGCCCCACACTGAAGCTTTCTTT; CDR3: CASSDSGTGGPHTEAFF
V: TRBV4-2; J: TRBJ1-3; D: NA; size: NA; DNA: TGTGCCAGCAGCGGGCAGGGGACTGGAAACACCATATATTTT; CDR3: CASSGQGTGNTIYF
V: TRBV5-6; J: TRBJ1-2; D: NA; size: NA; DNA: TGTGCCAGCAGCTTAGGGGGGGACTATGGCTACACCTTC; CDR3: CASSLGGDYGYTF
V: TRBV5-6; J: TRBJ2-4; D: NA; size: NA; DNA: TGTGCCAGCAGCCCCCTGCGGGCAGGAGCTCTAGCCAAAAACATTCAGTACTTC; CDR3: CASSPLRAGALAKNIQYF
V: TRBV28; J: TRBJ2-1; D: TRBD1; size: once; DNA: TGTGCCAGCAGAGTCGGGGGACAGGGTTTGGCTGAGTTCTTC; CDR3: CASRVGGQGLAEFF
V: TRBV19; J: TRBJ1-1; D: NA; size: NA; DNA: TGTGCCAGTAGTATACTAACGTCCCGAAACACTGAAGCTTTCTTT; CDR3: CASSILTSRNTEAFF
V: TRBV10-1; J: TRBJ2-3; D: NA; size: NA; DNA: TGCGCCAGCAGTGAGGCCCCAAGCGGTACCGACACACATACGCAGTATTTT; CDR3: CASSEAPSGTDTHTQYF
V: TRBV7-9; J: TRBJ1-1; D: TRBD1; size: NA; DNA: TGTGCCAGCAGCCATAGGGACAGCCCAAACACTGAAGCTTTCTTT; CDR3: CASSHRDSPNTEAFF
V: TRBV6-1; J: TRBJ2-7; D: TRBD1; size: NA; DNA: TGTGCCAGCAGTGAAAGTCCGACAGGGGCGATCTACGAGCAGTACTTC; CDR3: CASSESPTGAIYEQYF
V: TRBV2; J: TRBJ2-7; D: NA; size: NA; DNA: TGTGCCAGCAGTGAAGGCCGGTACGAGCAGTACTTC; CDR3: CASSEGRYEQYF
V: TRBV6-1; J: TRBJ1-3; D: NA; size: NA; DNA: TGTGCCAGCAGTGAATCTGAGGGAAACACCATATATTTT; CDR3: CASSESEGNTIYF
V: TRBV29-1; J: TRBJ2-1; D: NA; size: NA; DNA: TGCAGCGTTGAGGACAGATCGGACAATGAGCAGTTCTTC; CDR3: CSVEDRSDNEQFF
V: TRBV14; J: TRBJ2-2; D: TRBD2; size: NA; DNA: TGTGCCAGCAGCGACCTCCTAGCGGGAGTTACCGGGGAGCTGTTTTTT; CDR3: CASSDLLAGVTGELFF
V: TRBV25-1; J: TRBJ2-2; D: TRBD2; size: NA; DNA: TGTGCCAGCAGGAAAACTAGCGGGACGAACACCGGGGAGCTGTTTTTT; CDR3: CASRKTSGTNTGELFF
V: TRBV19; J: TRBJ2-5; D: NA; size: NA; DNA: TGTGCCAGTAGTATCGTACGGTCGGAGACCCAGTACTTC; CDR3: CASSIVRSETQYF
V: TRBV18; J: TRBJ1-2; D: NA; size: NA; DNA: TGTGCCAGCTCACCCTCCGACAGAGACTATGGCTACACCTTC; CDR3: CASSPSDRDYGYTF
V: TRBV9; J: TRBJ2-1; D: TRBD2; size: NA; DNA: TGTGCCAGCAGCGCGGGGCTAGCGGGGGTTAATGAGCAGTTCTTC; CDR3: CASSAGLAGVNEQFF
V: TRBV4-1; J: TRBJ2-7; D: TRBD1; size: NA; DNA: TGCGCCAGTAGCCTCGGGACAGGGGGCGAGCAGTACTTC; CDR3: CASSLGTGGEQYF
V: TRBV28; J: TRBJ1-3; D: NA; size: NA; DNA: TGTGCCAGCAGTCCCGGGTCTGGAAACACCATATATTTT; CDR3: CASSPGSGNTIYF
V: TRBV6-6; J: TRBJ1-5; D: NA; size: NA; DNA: TGTGCCAGCAGGGCTCCGGACAGTCAGCCCCAGCATTTT; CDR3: CASRAPDSQPQHF
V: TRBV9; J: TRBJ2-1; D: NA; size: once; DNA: TGTGCCAGCAGCCGTAGTATTGGTATCAATGAGCAGTTCTTC; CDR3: CASSRSIGINEQFF
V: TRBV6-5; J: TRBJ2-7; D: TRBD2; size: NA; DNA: TGTGCCAGCAGTTACCAGGGGACTAGCTACGAGCAGTACTTC; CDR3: CASSYQGTSYEQYF
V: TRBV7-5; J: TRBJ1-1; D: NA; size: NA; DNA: TGTGTCAGAACCTTTGGCTACAGGGTTAACACTGAAGCTTTCTTT; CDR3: CVRTFGYRVNTEAFF
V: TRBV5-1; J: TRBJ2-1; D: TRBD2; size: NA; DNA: TGCGCCAGCAGCTCTGGGGGGGTTAGCTCCTACAATGAGCAGTTCTTC; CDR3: CASSSGGVSSYNEQFF
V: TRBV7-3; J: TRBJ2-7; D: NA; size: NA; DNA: TGTGCCAGCAGCTCGGATTATAGCAGCATTGGCGCACTCGAGCAGTACTTC; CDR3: CASSSDYSSIGALEQYF
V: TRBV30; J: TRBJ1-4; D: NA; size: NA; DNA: TGTGCCTGGAGCGAGATGGACGTCGGAGGAGAAAAACTGTTTTTT; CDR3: CAWSEMDVGGEKLFF
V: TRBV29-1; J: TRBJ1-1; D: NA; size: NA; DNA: TGCAGGGGGCAGGGGAACACTGAAGCTTTCTTT; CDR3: CRGQGNTEAFF
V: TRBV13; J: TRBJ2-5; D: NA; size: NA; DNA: TGTGCCAGCAGCCCAAGTGCCAGGGGAAAGACCCAGTACTTC; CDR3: CASSPSARGKTQYF
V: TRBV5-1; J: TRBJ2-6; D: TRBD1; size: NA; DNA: TGCGCCACCGGGACAGGGCCTTCTGGGGCCAACGTCCTGACTTTC; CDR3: CATGTGPSGANVLTF
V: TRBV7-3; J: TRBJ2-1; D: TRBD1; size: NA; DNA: TGTGCCAGCAGCGCTAACCGGGACAGCTACAATGAGCAGTTCTTC; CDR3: CASSANRDSYNEQFF
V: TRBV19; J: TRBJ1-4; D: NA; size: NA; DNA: TGTGCCAGTAGTGTCCGGGACACCTCTGAAAAACTGTTTTTT; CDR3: CASSVRDTSEKLFF
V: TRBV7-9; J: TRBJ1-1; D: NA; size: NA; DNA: TGTGCCAGCAGCTTGGTGGCAGGGGAAGCTTTCTTT; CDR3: CASSLVAGEAFF
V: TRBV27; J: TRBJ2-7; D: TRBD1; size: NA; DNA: TGTGCCAGTTGGGGGACAGACTACGAGCAGTACTTC; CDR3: CASWGTDYEQYF